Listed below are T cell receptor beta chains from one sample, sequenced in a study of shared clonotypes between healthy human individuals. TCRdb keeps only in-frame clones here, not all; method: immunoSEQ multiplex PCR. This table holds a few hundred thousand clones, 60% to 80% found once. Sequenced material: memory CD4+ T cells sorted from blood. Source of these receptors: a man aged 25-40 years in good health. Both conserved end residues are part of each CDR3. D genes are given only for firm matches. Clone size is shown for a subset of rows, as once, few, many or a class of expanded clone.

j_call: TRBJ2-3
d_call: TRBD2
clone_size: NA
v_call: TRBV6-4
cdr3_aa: CASSDGLGADTQYF
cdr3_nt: TGTGCCAGCAGTGACGGACTAGGCGCAGATACGCAGTATTTT

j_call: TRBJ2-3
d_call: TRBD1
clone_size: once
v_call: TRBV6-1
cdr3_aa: CASRGGGTGSDTQYF
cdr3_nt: TGTGCCAGCAGGGGGGGAGGGACAGGGTCAGATACGCAGTATTTT

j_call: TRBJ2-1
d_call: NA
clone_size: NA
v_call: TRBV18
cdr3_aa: CASSPRTDNEQFF
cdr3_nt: TGTGCCAGCTCACCACGGACAGACAATGAGCAGTTCTTC

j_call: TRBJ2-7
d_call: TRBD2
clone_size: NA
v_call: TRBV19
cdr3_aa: CASSPTGLAGEQYF
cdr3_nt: TGTGCCAGTAGTCCGACGGGACTAGCGGGAGAGCAGTACTTC

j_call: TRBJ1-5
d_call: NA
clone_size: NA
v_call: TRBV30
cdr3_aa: CAWSVSRQPKQPQHF
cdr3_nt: TGTGCCTGGAGTGTATCCCGACAGCCAAAACAGCCCCAGCATTTT

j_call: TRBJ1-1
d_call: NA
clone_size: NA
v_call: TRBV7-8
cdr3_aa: CASSYSTEAFF
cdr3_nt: TGTGCCAGCAGCTATAGCACTGAAGCTTTCTTT

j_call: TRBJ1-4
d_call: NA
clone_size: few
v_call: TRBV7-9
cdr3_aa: CASSWGSFRSNEKLFF
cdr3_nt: TGTGCCAGCAGCTGGGGTTCATTCCGTTCTAATGAAAAACTGTTTTTT

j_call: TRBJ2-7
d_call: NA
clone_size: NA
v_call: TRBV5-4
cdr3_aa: CASSLGAVSYEQYF
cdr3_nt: TGTGCCAGCAGCTTGGGGGCAGTCTCCTACGAGCAGTACTTC

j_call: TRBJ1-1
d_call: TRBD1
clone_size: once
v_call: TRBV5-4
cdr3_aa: CASRLRTGVNTEAFF
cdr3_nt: TGTGCCAGCAGACTTAGGACAGGGGTGAACACTGAAGCTTTCTTT

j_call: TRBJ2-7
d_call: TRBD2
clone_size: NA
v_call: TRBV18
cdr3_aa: CASSPPYSLAGGPTYEQYF
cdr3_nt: TGTGCCAGCTCACCACCATATTCTCTAGCGGGAGGACCCACCTACGAGCAGTACTTC

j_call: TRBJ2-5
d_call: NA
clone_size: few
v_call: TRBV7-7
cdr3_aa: CAISKGYQETQYF
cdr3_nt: TGTGCTATCTCAAAAGGATACCAAGAGACCCAGTACTTC

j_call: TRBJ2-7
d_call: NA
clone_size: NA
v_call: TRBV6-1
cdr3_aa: CASSALGSSYEQYF
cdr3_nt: TGTGCCAGCAGTGCGTTGGGAAGCTCCTACGAGCAGTACTTC

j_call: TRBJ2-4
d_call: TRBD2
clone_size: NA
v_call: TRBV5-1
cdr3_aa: CASSRGLAGALWAF
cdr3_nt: TGCGCCAGCAGCCGAGGACTAGCGGGAGCCTTGTGGGCGTTC

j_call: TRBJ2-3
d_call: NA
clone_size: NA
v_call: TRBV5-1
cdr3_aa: CASSRRGAGANTDTQYF
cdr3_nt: TGCGCCAGCAGCCGCCGGGGGGCAGGGGCCAACACAGATACGCAGTATTTT

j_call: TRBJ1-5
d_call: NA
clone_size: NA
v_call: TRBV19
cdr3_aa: CASSILGSNQPQHF
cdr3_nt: TGTGCCAGTAGCATCTTAGGTAGCAATCAGCCCCAGCATTTT

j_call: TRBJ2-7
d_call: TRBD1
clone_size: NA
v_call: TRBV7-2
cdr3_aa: CASSPGTGEYEQYF
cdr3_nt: TGTGCCAGCAGCCCAGGGACAGGAGAGTACGAGCAGTACTTC

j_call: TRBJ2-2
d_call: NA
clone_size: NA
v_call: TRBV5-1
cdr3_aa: CASSEGTVGTGELFF
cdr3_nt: TGCGCCAGCAGCGAGGGGACCGTAGGTACCGGGGAGCTGTTTTTT

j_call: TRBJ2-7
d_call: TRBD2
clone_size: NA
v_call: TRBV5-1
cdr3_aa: CASSGTSGSYEQYF
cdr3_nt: TGCGCCAGTAGTGGGACTAGCGGGAGTTACGAGCAGTACTTC

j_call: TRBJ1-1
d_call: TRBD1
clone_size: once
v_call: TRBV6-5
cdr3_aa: CASRMGQANTEAFF
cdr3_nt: TGTGCCAGCAGGATGGGACAGGCGAACACTGAAGCTTTCTTT

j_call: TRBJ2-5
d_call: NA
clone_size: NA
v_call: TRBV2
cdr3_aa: CASSEGTGKETQYF
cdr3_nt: TGTGCCAGCAGTGAAGGAACAGGGAAAGAGACCCAGTACTTC

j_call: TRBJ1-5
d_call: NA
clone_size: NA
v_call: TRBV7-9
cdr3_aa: CASSSQRGNQPQHF
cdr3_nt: TGTGCCAGCAGCTCCCAGAGGGGTAATCAGCCCCAGCATTTT

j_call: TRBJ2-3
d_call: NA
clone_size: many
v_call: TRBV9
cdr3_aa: CASNSGLTDTQYF
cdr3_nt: TGTGCCAGCAATTCTGGCCTCACAGATACGCAGTATTTT

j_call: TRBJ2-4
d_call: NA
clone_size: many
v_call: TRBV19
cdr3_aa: CASRSFSGPKNIQYF
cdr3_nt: TGTGCCAGTAGATCATTTAGCGGTCCCAAAAACATTCAGTACTTC

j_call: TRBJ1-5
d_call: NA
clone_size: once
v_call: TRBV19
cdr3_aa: CASSLGSNQPQHF
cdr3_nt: TGTGCCAGTAGTCTCGGGTCGAATCAGCCCCAGCATTTT

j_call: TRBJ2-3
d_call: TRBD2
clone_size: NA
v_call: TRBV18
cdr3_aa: CASSPLGGTDTQYF
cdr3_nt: TGTGCCAGCTCACCTCTGGGGGGGACAGATACGCAGTATTTT

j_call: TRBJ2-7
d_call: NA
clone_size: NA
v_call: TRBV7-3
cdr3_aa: CASSLITGHEQYF
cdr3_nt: TGTGCCAGCAGCTTAATAACGGGACACGAGCAGTACTTC

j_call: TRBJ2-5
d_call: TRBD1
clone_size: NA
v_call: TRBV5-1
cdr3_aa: CASLEGQGQQETQYF
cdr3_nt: TGCGCCAGCCTCGAGGGACAGGGACAACAAGAGACCCAGTACTTC

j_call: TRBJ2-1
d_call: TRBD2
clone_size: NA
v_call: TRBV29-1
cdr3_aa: CSVFSGSSYNEQFF
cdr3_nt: TGCAGCGTGTTTAGCGGGAGCTCCTACAATGAGCAGTTCTTC

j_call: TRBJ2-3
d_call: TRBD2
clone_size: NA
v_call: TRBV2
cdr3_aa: CASSDALAGTDTQYF
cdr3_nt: TGTGCCAGCAGTGATGCCCTAGCGGGAACAGATACGCAGTATTTT

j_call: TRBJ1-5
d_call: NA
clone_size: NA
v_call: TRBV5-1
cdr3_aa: CASALDGHQEGFKQPQHF
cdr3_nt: TGCGCCAGCGCCTTAGACGGACACCAAGAGGGATTCAAACAGCCCCAGCATTTT

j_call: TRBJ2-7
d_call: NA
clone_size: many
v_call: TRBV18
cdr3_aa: CASSPTGTSHKQYF
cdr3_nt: TGTGCCAGCTCACCAACTGGGACATCCCACAAGCAGTACTTC

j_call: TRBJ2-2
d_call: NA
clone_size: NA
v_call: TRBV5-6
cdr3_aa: CASSLGAPNRELFF
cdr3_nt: TGTGCCAGCAGCTTGGGGGCCCCAAACCGGGAGCTGTTTTTT

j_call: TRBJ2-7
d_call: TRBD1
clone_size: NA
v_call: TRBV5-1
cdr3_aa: CASSLGPPGQGSYEQYF
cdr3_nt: TGCGCCAGCAGCTTGGGACCCCCGGGACAGGGTTCCTACGAGCAGTACTTC

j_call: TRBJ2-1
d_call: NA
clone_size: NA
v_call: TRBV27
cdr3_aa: CASTTWGAGASRGNEQFF
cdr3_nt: TGTGCCAGCACCACCTGGGGCGCAGGGGCCTCGCGTGGCAATGAGCAGTTCTTC

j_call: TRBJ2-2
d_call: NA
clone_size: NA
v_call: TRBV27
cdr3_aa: CASHLAHNTGELFF
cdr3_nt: TGTGCCAGCCACCTAGCTCACAACACCGGGGAGCTGTTTTTT

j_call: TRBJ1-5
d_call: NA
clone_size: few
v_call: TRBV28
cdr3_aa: CASSPGHQIGQPQHF
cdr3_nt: TGTGCCAGCAGCCCTGGACACCAGATAGGGCAGCCCCAGCATTTT

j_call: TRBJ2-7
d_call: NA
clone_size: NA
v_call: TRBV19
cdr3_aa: CASSIVGSGEQYF
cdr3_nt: TGTGCCAGTAGTATAGTAGGCTCGGGGGAGCAGTACTTC